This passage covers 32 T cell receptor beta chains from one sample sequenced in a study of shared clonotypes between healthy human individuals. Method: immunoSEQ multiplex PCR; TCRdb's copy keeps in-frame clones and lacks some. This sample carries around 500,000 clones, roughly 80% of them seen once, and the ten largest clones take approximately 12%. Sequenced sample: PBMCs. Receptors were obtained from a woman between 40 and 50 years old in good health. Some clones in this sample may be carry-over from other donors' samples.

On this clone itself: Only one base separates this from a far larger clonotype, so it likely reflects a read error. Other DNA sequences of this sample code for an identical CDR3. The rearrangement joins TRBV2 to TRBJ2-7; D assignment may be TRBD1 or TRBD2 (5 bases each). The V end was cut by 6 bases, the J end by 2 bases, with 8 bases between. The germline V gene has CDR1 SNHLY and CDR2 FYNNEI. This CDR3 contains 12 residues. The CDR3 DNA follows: TGTGCCAGCAGGGGACCTACCTACGAGCAGTACTTC. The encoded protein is CASRGPTYEQYF.

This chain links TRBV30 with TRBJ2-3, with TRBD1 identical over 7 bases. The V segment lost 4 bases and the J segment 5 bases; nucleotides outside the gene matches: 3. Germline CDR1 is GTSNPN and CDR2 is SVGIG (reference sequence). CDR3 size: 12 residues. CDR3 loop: CAWTGGEDTQYF. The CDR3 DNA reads TGTGCCTGGACAGGGGGTGAAGATACGCAGTATTTT.

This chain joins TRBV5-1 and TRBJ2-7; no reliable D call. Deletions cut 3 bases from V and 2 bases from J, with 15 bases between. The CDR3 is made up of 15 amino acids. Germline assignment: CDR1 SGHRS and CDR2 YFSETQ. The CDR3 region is CASSSDPGPAYEQYF. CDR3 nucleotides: TGCGCCAGCAGCTCCGATCCTGGACCCGCCTACGAGCAGTACTTC.

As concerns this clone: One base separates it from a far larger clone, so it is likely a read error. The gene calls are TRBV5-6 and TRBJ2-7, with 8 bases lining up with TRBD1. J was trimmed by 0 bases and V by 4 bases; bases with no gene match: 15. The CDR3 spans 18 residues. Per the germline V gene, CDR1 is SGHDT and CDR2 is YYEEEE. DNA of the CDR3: TGTGCCAGCAGCCTAGGCGGCAGGGACAGGAGGGCCTCCTACGAGCAGTACTTC. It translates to CASSLGGRDRRASYEQYF.

Here the CDR3 DNA reads TGTGCCAGCAGCTTAGGGCCCCAGGACTATGGCTACACCTTC. It specifies CASSLGPQDYGYTF. This chain links TRBV7-3 with TRBJ1-2; D is undetermined. In germline, CDR1 is SGHTA, CDR2 FQGTGA. The CDR3 is 14 residues long. Trimming took off 2 bases at V and 3 bases at J, with 10 bases between the two ends.

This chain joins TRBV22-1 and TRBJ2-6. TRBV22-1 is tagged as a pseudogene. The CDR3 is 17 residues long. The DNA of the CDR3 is TGTCCTGGGAGTTCACATTGCGAACAAAGTCGGGCCAACGTCCTGACTTTC. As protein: CPGSSHCEQSRANVLTF.

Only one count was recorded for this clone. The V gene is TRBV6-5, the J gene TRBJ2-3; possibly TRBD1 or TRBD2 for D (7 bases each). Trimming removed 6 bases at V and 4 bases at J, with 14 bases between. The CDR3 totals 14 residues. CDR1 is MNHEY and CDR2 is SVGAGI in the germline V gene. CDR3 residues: CASRSRGGADTQYF. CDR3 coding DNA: TGTGCCAGCAGGTCCAGGGGGGGCGCAGATACGCAGTATTTT.

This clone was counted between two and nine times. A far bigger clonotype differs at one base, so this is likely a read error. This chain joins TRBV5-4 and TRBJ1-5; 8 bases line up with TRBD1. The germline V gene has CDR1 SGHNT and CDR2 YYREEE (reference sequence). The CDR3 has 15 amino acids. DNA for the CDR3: TGTGCCAGCAGCTTGGGACAGGGGATTGATCAGCCCAAGCATTTT. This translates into CASSLGQGIDQPKHF.

The CDR3: CASSPQEDVRNTIYF. The CDR3 DNA sequence: TGTGCCAGCAGCCCCCAGGAGGATGTCAGAAACACCATATATTTT. The V call is TRBV28, the J call TRBJ1-3; D unclear. CDR3 length equals 15 residues. With 6 bases removed from V and 5 bases from J, the gap between germline ends came to 17 bases. Germline CDR1 is MDHEN and CDR2 is SYDVKM.

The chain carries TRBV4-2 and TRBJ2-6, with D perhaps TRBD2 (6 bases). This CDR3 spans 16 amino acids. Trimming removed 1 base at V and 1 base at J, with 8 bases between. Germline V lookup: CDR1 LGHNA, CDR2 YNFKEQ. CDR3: CASSQGAGSGANVLTF. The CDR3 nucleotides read TGTGCCAGCAGCCAAGGTGCGGGATCTGGGGCCAACGTCCTGACTTTC.

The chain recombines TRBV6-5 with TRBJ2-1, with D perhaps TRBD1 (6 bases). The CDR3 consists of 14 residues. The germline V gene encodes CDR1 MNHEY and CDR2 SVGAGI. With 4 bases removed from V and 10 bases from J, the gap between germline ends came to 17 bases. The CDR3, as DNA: TGTGCCAGCAGTTTCTCCGAGGGGCAGGGGGAGCAGTTCTTC. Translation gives CASSFSEGQGEQFF.

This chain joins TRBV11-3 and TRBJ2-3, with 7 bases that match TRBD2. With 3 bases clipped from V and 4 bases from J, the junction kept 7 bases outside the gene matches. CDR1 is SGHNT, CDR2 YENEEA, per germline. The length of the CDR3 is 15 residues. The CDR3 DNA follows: TGTGCCAGCAGCTTCGGGGGGAGTAAACCAGATACGCAGTATTTT. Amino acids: CASSFGGSKPDTQYF.

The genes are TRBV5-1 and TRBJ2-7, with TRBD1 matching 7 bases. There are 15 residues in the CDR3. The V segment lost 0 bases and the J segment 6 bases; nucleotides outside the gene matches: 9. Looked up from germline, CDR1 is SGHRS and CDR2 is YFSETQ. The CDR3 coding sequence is TGCGCCAGCAGCTTGGGTGGGGGAACAGGGGCCGAGCAGTACTTC. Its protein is CASSLGGGTGAEQYF. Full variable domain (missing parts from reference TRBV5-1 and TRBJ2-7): KAGVTQTPRYLIKTRGQQVTLSCSPISGHRSVSWYQQTPGQGLQFLFEYFSETQRNKGNFPGRFSGRQFSNSRSEMNVSTLELGDSALYLCASSLGGGTGAEQYFGPGTRLTVT.

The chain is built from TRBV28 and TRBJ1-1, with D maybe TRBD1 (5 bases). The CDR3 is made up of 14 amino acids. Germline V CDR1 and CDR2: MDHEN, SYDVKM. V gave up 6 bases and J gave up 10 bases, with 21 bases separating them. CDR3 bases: TGTGCCAGCAGGATTCTAGGGGCGCGGAATATAGCTTTCTTT. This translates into CASRILGARNIAFF.

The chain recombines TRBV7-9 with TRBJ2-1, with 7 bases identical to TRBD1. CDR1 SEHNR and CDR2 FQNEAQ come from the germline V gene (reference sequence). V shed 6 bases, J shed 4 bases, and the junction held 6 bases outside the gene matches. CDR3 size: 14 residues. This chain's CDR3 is CASSSDRVYNEQFF. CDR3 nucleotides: TGTGCCAGCAGTTCTGACAGGGTATACAATGAGCAGTTCTTC.

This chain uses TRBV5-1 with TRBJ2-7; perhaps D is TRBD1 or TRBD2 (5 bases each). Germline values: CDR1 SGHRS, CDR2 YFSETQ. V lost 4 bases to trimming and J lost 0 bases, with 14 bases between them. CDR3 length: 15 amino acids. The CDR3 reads CASSRDGPSSYEQYF. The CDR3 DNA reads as TGCGCCAGCAGCCGGGACGGACCAAGCTCCTACGAGCAGTACTTC. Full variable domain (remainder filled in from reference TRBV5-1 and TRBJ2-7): KAGVTQTPRYLIKTRGQQVTLSCSPISGHRSVSWYQQTPGQGLQFLFEYFSETQRNKGNFPGRFSGRQFSNSRSEMNVSTLELGDSALYLCASSRDGPSSYEQYFGPGTRLTVT.

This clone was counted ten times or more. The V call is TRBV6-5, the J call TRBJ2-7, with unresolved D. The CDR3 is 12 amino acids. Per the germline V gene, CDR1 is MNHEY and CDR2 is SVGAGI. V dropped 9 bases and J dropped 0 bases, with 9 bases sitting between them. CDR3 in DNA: TGTGCCAGTGCACAGAGCTCCTACGAGCAGTACTTC. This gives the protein CASAQSSYEQYF.

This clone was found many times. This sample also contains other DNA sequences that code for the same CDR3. For the CDR3, the DNA is TGTGCCAGCAGGCCCCCTCTACAGGGCGGAGACGAGGGGCAGTATTTT. It is translated as CASRPPLQGGDEGQYF. This rearrangement joins TRBV7-9 to TRBJ2-3; D is possibly TRBD1 (6 bases). The germline V gene has CDR1 SEHNR and CDR2 FQNEAQ (reference sequence). V lost 6 bases and J lost 11, with 27 bases in between. This CDR3 contains 16 residues.

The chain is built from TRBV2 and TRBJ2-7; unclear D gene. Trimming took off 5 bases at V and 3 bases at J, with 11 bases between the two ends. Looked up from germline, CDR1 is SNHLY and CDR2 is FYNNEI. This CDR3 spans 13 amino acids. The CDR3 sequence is CASSTRPNYEQYF. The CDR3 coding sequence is TGTGCCAGCAGTACTCGACCAAACTACGAGCAGTACTTC. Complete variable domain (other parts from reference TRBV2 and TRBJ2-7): EPEVTQTPSHQVTQMGQEVILRCVPISNHLYFYWYRQILGQKVEFLVSFYNNEISEKSEIFDDQFSVERPDGSNFTLKIRSTKLEDSAMYFCASSTRPNYEQYFGPGTRLTVT.

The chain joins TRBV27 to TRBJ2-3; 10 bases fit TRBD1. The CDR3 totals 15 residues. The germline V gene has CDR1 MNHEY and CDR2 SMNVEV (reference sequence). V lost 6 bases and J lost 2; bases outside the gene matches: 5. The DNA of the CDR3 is TGTGCCAGCAGCTGGGGGACAGGGGCCACAGATACGCAGTATTTT. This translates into CASSWGTGATDTQYF.

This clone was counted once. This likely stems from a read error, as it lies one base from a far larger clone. CDR3 sequence (DNA): TGCGCCAGCGCCCCGACAGGGGCGAACACTGAAGCTTTCTTT. It encodes CASAPTGANTEAFF. The V call is TRBV5-1, the J call TRBJ1-1, with 8 bases matching TRBD1. The V segment lost 7 bases and the J segment 1 base; nucleotides outside the gene matches: 6. The CDR3 contains 14 residues. CDR1 is SGHRS and CDR2 is YFSETQ in the germline V gene.

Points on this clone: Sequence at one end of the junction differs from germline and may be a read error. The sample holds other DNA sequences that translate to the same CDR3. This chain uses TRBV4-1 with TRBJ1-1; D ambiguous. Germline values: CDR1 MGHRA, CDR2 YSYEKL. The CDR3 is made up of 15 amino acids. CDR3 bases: TGTGCCAGCAGCCAGACGACTTTAACGAACACTGAAGCTTTCTTT. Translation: CASSQTTLTNTEAFF.

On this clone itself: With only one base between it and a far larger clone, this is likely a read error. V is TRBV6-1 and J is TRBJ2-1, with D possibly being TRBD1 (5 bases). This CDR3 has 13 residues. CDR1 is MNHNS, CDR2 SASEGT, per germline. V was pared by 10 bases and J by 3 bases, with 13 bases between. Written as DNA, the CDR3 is TGTGCCACCCGAGTGACAGTCTACAATGAGCAGTTCTTC. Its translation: CATRVTVYNEQFF.

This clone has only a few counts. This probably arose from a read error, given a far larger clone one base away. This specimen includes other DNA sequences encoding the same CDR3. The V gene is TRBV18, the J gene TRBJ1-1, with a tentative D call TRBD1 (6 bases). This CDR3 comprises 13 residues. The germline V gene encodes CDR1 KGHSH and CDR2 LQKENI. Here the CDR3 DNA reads TGTGCCAGCTCACAAGACGGGGACACTGAGGCTTTCTTT. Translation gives CASSQDGDTEAFF.

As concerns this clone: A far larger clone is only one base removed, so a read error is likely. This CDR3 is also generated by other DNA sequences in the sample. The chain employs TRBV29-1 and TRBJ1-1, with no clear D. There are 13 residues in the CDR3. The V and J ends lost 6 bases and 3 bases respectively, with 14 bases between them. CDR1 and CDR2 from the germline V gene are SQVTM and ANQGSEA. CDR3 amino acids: CSVTVGLDTEAFF. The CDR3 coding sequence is TGCAGCGTAACAGTAGGGTTAGACACTGAAGCTTTCTTT.

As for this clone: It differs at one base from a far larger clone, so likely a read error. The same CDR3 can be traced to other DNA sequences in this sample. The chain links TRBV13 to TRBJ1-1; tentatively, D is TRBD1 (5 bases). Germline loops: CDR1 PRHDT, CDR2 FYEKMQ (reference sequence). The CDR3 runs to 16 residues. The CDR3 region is CASSSGLHNGGTEAFF. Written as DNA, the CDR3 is TGCGCCAGCAGCTCGGGCCTTCATAACGGGGGGACTGAAGCTTTCTTT.

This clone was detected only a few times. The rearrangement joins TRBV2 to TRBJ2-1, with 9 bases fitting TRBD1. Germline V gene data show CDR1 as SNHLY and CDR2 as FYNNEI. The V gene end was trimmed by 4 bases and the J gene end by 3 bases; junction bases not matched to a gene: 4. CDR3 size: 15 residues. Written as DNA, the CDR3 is TGTGCCAGCAGTGGACGGACAGGGGACTACAATGAGCAGTTCTTC. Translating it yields CASSGRTGDYNEQFF.

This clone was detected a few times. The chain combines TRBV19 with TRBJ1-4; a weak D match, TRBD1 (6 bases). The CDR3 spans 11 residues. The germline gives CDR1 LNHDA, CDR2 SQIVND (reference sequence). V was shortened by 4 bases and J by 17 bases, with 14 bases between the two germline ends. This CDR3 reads CASSNRDKCFF. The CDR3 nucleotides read TGTGCCAGTAGTAACCGGGACAAATGTTTTTTT.

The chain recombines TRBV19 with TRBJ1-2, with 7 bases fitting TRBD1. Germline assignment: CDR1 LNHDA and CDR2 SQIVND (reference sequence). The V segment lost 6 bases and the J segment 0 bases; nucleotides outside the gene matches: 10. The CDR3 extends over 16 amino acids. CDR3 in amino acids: CASSLGQGTANYGYTF. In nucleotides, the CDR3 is TGTGCCAGTAGCCTGGGGCAGGGGACAGCTAACTATGGCTACACCTTC.

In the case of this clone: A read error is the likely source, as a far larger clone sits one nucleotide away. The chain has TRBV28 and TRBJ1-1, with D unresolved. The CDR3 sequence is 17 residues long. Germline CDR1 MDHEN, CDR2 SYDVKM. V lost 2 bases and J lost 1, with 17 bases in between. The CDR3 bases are TGTGCCAGCAGTTTACCTGCTAAACGGACCTCGAACACTGAAGCTTTCTTT. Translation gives CASSLPAKRTSNTEAFF.

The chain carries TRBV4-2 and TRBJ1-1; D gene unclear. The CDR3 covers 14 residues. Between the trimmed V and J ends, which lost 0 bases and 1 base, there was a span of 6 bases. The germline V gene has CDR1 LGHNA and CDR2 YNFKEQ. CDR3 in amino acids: CASSQDVRNTEAFF. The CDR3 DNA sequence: TGTGCCAGCAGCCAAGATGTTCGGAACACTGAAGCTTTCTTT.

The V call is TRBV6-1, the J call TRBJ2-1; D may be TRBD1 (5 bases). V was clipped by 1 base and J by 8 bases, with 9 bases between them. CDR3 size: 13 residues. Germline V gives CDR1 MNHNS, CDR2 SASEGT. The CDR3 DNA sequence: TGTGCCAGCAGTGAAGGGGTAGGGGATGAGCAGTTCTTC. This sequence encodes CASSEGVGDEQFF.